This T cell receptor (beta chain) was documented in a study of blood T cell repertoires in COVID-19. Overall study context: From the United States, Italy and Spain came samples of acute and convalescent COVID-19. Sample material is recorded as cDNA or gDNA derived from T cells, B-cell-depleted T cells, or PBMCs.

As processed by the authors: Amplification of reference gene primers was used by the study to estimate nucleated cell counts. The protocol was immunoSEQ multiplex PCR, while the TCRdb copy is restricted to in-frame clones and leaves out a portion. That table is the source of V, J and clone size, and D and trimming were worked out from the DNA. The profile shows 120,000 or so clones, approximately 80% of them singletons. After removal of 4 bases from V and 2 bases from J, the junction contained 6 bases not matched to a gene. The CDR3 has 15 residues. In germline, CDR1 is SGHRS, CDR2 YFSETQ. The origin of this receptor is a man in his sixties with acute or convalescent COVID-19. This chain joins TRBV5-1 and TRBJ2-1, with TRBD2 matching over 7 bases. Specimen: peripheral blood. The CDR3 DNA sequence: TGCGCCAGCAGCCGCCTTGCGGGAGCCTACAATGAGCAGTTCTTC. It is translated as CASSRLAGAYNEQFF. Full variable domain (rest looked up from reference TRBV5-1 and TRBJ2-1): KAGVTQTPRYLIKTRGQQVTLSCSPISGHRSVSWYQQTPGQGLQFLFEYFSETQRNKGNFPGRFSGRQFSNSRSEMNVSTLELGDSALYLCASSRLAGAYNEQFFGPGTRLTVL.